The clone carrying this T cell receptor beta chain appeared a few times. Looked up from germline, CDR1 is SGHVS and CDR2 is FQNEAQ. CDR3 length equals 16 residues. J was trimmed by 4 bases and V by 5 bases; bases with no gene match: 11. This sample was taken from a study of patients and donors after allogeneic stem cell transplantation. TCRdb re-derived calls from the RT-PCR reads in MiXCR, one entry per CDR3 protein. The table records some 60,000 distinct CDR3 sequences, about an eighth of them present only once. The chain has TRBV7-8 and TRBJ2-7; the match to TRBD1 covers 10 bases. The origin of this receptor is a human donor who was either an allogeneic HSCT recipient or a stem cell or donor lymphocyte infusion donor (not recorded which). It is not recorded whose cells these are; they may come from a transplant donor. Material for sequencing was blood, either unsorted or a sorted T cell fraction (not recorded which). The CDR3 DNA is TGTGCCAGCAGCCCCCTTCCGGGACAGGGGTTATACGAGCAGTACTTC. This sequence encodes CASSPLPGQGLYEQYF.